This TCR beta chain was profiled in a study of breast tumors, draining lymph nodes, adjacent tissues. The study, taken as a whole, reports: Compared with basal-like, luminal-like tumors shared significantly more repertoire with nontumor tissue. Tumor TCR diversity was below lymph nodes but above nontumor tissue.

With respect to this clonotype: Its cognate antigen is unknown.

TCRdb processed the multiplex PCR reads anew with MiXCR; each CDR3 protein has one entry. The table shows some 31,000 distinct CDR3 sequences, with about 63% occurring only once. After removal of 0 bases from V and 10 bases from J, the junction contained 7 bases not matched to a gene. In germline, CDR1 is SGHRS, CDR2 YFSETQ. This CDR3 spans 15 amino acids. The V gene is TRBV5-1, the J gene TRBJ1-6; 7 bases match TRBD1. Sequencing was carried out using breast tumor tissue. This clonotype originated in a female donor with breast cancer. Some clones in this sample may be carry-over from other donors' samples. The CDR3 reads CASSLVGQQRSPLHF. In DNA form, the CDR3 reads TGCGCCAGCAGCTTGGTGGGACAGCAACGATCACCCCTCCACTTT. The whole variable domain, remainder taken from reference TRBV5-1 and TRBJ1-6, is KAGVTQTPRYLIKTRGQQVTLSCSPISGHRSVSWYQQTPGQGLQFLFEYFSETQRNKGNFPGRFSGRQFSNSRSEMNVSTLELGDSALYLCASSLVGQQRSPLHFGNGTRLTVT.